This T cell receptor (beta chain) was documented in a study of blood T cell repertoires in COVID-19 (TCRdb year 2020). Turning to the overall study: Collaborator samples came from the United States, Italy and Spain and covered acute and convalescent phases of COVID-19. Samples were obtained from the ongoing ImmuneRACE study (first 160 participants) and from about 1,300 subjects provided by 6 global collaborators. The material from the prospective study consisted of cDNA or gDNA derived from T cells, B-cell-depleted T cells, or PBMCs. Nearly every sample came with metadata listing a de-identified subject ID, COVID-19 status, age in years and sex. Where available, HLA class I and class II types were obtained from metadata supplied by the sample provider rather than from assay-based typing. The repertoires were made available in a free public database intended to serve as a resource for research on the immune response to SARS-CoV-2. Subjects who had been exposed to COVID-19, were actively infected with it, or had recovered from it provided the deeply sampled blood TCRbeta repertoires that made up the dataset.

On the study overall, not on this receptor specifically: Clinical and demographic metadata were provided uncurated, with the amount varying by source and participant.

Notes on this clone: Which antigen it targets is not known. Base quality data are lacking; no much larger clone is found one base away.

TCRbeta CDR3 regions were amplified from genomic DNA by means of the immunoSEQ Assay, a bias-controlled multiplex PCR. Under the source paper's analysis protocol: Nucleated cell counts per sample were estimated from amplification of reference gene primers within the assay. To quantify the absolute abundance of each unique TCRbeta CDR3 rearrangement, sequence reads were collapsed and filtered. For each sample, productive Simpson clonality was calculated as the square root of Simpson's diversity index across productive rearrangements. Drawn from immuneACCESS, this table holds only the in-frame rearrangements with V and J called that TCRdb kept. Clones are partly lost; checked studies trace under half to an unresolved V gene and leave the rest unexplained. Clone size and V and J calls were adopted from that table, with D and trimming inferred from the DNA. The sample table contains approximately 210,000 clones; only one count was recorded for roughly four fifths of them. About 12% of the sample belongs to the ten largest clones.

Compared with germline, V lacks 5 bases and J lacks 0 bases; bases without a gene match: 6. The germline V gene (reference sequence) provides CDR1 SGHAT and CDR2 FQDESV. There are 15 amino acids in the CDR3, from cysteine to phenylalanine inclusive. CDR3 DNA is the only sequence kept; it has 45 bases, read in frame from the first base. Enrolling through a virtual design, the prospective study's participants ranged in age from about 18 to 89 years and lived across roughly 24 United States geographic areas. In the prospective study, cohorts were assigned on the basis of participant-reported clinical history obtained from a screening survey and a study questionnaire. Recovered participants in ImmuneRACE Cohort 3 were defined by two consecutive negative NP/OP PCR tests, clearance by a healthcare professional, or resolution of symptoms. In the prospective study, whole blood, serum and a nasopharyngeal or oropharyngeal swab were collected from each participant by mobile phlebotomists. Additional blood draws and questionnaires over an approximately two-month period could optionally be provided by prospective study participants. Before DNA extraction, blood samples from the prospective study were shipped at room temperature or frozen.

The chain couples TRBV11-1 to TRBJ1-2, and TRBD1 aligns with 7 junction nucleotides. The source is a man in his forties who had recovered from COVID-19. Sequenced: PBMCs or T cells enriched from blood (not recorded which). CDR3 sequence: CASSPWTGANYGYTF. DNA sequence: TGTGCCAGCAGCCCTTGGACAGGAGCTAACTATGGCTACACCTTC.